This T cell receptor (beta chain) stems from a study of beta chain features in type 1 diabetes. This clone was counted between two and nine times. Investigators reverse transcribed all isolated RNA, so they sequenced expressed TCRB transcripts. TCRdb's table, derived via immunoSEQ multiplex PCR, lists solely in-frame clones and lacks some. Of 350,000 to 450,000 clones in the sample, about 15% were seen once. The CDR3 extends over 15 amino acids. Looked up from germline, CDR1 is LGHNA and CDR2 is YSLEER. J lost 7 bases, V lost 0 bases, and 5 bases had no gene match. Specimen: naive CD4+ T cells from blood. The rearrangement uses TRBV4-3 and TRBJ1-4; 7 bases align to TRBD1. This receptor was identified in a man aged 25 to 45 in good health. The CDR3 DNA reads as TGCGCCAGCAGCCAAGAGGGGCAGGGGGGTGAAAAACTGTTTTTT. This codes for CASSQEGQGGEKLFF.